This TCR beta chain was identified in a study of identical twins. This clonotype was found many times. Its specificity is unknown. It was template switching that added a universal primer site, and there were unique molecular identifiers on the cDNA. Each CDR3 protein gets one entry after TCRdb re-called the 5' RACE reads with MiXCR. The sample comprises about 890,000 distinct CDR3 sequences, 12% of which are singletons, and about 1.5% rests with the top ten. Whole-study results and caveats: There was more out-of-frame TCR alpha sharing in monozygotic twins than models estimated. In cord blood, abundant beta clonotypes had fewer insertions; memory showed no trend. The study found weaker excess twin sharing in beta out-of-frame sequences.

The sample also formed part of further work on yellow fever vaccine responses in identical twins.

The receptor's source is a woman younger than 35 in good health. The specimen was PBMCs.

In nucleotides, the CDR3 is TGTGCCAGCAGGCCATTAGCGGGAGCCCTCCAAGAGACCCAGTACTTC. Encoded protein: CASRPLAGALQETQYF. The chain is built from TRBV3-1 and TRBJ2-5; TRBD2 matches 9 bases. The trim removed 6 bases at V and 1 base at J, leaving 9 bases unmatched. The CDR3 sequence is 16 residues long. Germline V gene lookup returns CDR1 LGHDT and CDR2 YNNKEL (reference sequence).